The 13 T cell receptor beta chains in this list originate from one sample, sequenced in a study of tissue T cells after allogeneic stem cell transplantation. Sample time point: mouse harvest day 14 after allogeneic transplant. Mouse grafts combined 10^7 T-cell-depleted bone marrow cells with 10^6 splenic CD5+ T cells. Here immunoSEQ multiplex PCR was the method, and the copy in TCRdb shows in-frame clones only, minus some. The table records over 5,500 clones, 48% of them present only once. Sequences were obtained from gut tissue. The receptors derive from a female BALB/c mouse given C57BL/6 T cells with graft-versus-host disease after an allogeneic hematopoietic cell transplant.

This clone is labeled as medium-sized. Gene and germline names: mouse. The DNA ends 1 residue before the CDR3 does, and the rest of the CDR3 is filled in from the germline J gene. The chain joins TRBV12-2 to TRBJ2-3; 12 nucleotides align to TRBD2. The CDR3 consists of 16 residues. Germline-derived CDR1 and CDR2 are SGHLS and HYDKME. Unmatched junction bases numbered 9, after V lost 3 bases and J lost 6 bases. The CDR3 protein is CASSASTGGAPETLYF. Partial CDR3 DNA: TGTGCCAGCTCTGCTTCGACTGGGGGGGCGCCGGAAACGCTGTAT.

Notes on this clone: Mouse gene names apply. The CDR3 spells CASSDAIYEQYF. The DNA read from the CDR3 is TGTGCCAGCAGTGATGCGATCTATGAACAGTAC. The chain combines TRBV5 with TRBJ2-7; D call uncertain. The read falls 1 residue short of the CDR3 end, and the missing part is taken from the germline J gene. The germline gives CDR1 LGHNA, CDR2 YNLKQL (reference sequence). V was pared by 6 bases and J by 3 bases, with 9 bases between. The CDR3 length is 12 residues.

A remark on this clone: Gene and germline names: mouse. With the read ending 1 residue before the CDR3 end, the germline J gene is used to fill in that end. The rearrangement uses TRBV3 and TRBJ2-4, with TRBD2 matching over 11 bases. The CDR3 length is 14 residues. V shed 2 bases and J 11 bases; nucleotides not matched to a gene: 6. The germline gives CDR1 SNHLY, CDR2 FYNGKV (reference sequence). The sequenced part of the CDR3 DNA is TGTGCCAGCAGCTTACAGGGACTGGGGGCCCGCTTGTAC. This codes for CASSLQGLGARLY. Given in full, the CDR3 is CASSLQGLGARLYF. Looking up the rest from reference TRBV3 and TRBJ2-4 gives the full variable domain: GPKVLQIPSHQIIDMGQMVTLNCDPVSNHLYFYWYKQILGQQMEFLVNFYNGKVMEKSKLFKDQFSVERPDGSYFTLKIQPTALEDSAVYFCASSLQGLGARLYFGAGTRLSVL.

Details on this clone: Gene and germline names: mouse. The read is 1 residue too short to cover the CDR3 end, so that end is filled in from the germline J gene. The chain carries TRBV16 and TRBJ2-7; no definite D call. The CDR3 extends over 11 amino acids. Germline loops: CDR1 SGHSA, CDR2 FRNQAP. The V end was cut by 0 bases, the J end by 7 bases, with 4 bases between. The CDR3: CASSLELEQYF. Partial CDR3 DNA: TGTGCAAGCAGCTTAGAGTTGGAACAGTAC.

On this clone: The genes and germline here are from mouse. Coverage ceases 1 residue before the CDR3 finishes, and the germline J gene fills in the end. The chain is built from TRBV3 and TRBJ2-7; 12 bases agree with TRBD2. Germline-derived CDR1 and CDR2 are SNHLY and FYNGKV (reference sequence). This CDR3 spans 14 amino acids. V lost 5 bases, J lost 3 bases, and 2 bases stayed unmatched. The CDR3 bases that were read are TGTGCCAGCAGCGGGACTGGGGGGTTCTATGAACAGTAC. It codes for CASSGTGGFYEQY. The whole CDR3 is CASSGTGGFYEQYF.

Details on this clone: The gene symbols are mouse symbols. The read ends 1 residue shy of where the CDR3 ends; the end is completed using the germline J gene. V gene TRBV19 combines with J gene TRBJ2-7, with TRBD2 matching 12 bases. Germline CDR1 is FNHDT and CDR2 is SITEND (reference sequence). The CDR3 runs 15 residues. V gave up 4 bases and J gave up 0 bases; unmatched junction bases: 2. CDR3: CASSRLGGHSYEQYF. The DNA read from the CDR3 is TGTGCCAGCAGTCGACTGGGGGGGCACTCCTATGAACAGTAC.

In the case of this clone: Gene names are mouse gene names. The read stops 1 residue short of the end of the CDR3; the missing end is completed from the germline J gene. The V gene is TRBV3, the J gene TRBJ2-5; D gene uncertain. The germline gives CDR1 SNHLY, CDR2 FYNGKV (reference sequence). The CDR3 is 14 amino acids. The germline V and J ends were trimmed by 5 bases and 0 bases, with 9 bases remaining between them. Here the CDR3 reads CASSPAPNQDTQYF. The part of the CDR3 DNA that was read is TGTGCCAGCAGCCCCGCCCCTAACCAAGACACCCAGTAC. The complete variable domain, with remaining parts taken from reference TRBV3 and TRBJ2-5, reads GPKVLQIPSHQIIDMGQMVTLNCDPVSNHLYFYWYKQILGQQMEFLVNFYNGKVMEKSKLFKDQFSVERPDGSYFTLKIQPTALEDSAVYFCASSPAPNQDTQYFGPGTRLLVL.

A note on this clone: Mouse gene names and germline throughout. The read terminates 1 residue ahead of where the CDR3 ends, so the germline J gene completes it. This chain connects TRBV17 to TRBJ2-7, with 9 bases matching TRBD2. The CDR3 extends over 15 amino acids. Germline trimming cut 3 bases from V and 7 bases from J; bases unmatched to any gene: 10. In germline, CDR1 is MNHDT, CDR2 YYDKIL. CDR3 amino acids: CASSSVPDWGREQYF. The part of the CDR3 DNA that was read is TGTGCTAGCAGTAGTGTCCCGGACTGGGGAAGGGAACAGTAC.

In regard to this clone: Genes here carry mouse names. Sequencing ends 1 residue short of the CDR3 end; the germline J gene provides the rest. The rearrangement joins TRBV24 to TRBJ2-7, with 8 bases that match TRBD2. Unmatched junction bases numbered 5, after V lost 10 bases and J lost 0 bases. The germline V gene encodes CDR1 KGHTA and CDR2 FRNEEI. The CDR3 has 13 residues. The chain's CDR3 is CATGGGRSYEQYF. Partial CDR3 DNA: TGTGCCACCGGGGGGGGGCGCTCCTATGAACAGTAC.

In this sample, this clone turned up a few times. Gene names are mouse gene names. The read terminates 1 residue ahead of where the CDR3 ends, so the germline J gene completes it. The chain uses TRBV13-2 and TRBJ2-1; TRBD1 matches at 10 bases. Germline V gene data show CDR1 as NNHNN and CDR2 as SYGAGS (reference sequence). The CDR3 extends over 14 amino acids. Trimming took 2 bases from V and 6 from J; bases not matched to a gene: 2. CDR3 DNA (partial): TGTGCCAGCGGTGAGGGGACAGGGGTTGCTGAGCAGTTC. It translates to CASGEGTGVAEQF. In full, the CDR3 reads CASGEGTGVAEQFF.

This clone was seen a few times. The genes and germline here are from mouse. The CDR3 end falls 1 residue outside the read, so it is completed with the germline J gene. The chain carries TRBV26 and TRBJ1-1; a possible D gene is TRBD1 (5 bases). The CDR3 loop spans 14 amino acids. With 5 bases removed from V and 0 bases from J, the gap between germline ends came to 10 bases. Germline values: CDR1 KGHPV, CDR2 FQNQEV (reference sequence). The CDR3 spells CASSWDGSNTEVFF. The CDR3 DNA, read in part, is TGTGCCAGCAGTTGGGACGGTTCAAACACAGAAGTCTTC.

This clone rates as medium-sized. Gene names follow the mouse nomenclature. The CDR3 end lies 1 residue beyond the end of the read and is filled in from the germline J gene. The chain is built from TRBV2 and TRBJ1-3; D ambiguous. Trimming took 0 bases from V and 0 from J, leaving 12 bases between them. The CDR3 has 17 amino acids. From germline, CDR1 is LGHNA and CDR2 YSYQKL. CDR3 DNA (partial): TGTGCCAGCAGCCAAGAAGGGCAGTCCAATTCTGGAAATACGCTCTAT. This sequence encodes CASSQEGQSNSGNTLY. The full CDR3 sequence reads CASSQEGQSNSGNTLYF.

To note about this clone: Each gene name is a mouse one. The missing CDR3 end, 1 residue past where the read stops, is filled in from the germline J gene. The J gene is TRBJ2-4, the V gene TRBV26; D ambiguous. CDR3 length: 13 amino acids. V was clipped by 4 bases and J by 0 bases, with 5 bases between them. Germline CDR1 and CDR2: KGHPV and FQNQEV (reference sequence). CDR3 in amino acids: CASSPNSQNTLYF. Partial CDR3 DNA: TGTGCCAGCAGTCCCAATAGTCAAAACACCTTGTAC.